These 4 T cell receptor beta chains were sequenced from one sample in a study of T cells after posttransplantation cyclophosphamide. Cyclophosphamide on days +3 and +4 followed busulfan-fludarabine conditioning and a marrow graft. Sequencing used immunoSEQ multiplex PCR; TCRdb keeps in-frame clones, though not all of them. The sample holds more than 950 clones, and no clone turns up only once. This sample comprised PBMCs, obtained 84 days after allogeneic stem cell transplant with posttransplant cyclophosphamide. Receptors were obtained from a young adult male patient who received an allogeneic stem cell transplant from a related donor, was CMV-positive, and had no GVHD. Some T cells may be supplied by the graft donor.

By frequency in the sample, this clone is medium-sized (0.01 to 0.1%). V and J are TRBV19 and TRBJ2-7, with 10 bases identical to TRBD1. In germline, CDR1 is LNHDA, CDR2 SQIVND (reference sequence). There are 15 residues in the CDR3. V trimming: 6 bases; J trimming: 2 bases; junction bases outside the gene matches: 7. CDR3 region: CASSHSGQGTYEQYF. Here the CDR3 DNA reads TGTGCCAGTAGCCACTCGGGACAGGGGACCTACGAGCAGTACTTC.

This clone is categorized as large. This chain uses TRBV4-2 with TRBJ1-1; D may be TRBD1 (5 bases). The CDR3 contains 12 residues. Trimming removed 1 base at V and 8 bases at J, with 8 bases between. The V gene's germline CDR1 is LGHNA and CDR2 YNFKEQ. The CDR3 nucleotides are TGTGCCAGCAGCCAAGCTGCAGGGGAAGCTTTCTTT. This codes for CASSQAAGEAFF.

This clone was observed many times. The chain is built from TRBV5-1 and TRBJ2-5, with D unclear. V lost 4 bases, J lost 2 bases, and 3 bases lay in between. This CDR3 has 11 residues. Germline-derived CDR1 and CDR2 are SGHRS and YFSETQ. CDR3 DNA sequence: TGCGCCAGCAGCCAACAAGAGACCCAGTACTTC. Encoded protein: CASSQQETQYF. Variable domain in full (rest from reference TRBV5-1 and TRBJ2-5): KAGVTQTPRYLIKTRGQQVTLSCSPISGHRSVSWYQQTPGQGLQFLFEYFSETQRNKGNFPGRFSGRQFSNSRSEMNVSTLELGDSALYLCASSQQETQYFGPGTRLLVL.

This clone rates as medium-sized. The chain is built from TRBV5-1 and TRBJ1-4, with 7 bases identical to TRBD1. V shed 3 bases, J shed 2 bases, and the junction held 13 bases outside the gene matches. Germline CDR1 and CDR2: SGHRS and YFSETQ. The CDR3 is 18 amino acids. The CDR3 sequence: CASSSLTGVLGTNEKLFF. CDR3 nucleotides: TGCGCCAGCAGCTCCCTCACAGGGGTACTAGGTACTAATGAAAAACTGTTTTTT.